This T cell receptor (beta chain) was captured by sequencing in a study of cytomegalovirus exposure and HLA in healthy donors. Per the germline V gene, CDR1 is MNHEY and CDR2 is SMNVEV (reference sequence). The CDR3 runs to 13 residues. The V gene lost 3 bases and the J gene lost 5 bases, with 8 bases spanning the gap. Primers for the PCR totalled 60 Vbeta and 13 Jbeta. Measured with immunoSEQ multiplex PCR; TCRdb has only the in-frame clones, and not every one. This repertoire includes about 130,000 clones. The source material was PBMCs. This chain joins TRBV27 and TRBJ1-3, with D unclear. This TCR derives from a middle-aged man in good health and CMV-seronegative. This CDR3 is CASSLIRRNTIYF. The CDR3 DNA follows: TGTGCCAGCAGTTTGATTAGAAGAAACACCATATATTTT.